Presented here are 24 T cell receptor beta chains from one specimen sequenced in a study of shared clonotypes between healthy human individuals. The data were produced by immunoSEQ multiplex PCR, yet TCRdb's version contains in-frame clones alone and is incomplete. The repertoire holds 650,000 to 750,000 clones, with about 78% as singletons. The source material was memory CD4+ T cells sorted from blood. Subset described: CD45RA-negative fraction. The origin of the receptors is a woman aged 25-40 years in good health.

V gene TRBV5-4 combines with J gene TRBJ2-1; 8 nucleotides agree with TRBD2. Per germline, CDR1 SGHNT and CDR2 YYREEE (reference sequence). Trimming removed 1 base from V and 6 bases from J; junction bases left unmatched: 3. This CDR3 contains 14 residues. CDR3 protein: CASSLPSGSNEQFF. The CDR3, as DNA: TGTGCCAGCAGCTTGCCGAGCGGGAGCAATGAGCAGTTCTTC.

As for this clone: Different DNA sequences within this sample yield the same CDR3. This chain joins TRBV6-1 and TRBJ1-1; 8 nucleotides match TRBD1. Looked up from germline, CDR1 is MNHNS and CDR2 is SASEGT. J was trimmed by 11 bases and V by 2 bases; bases with no gene match: 7. The CDR3 totals 13 residues. CDR3 protein: CASSERGQGEAFF. The DNA for the CDR3 is TGTGCCAGCAGTGAACGCGGACAGGGTGAGGCTTTCTTT.

This clone was counted only a few times. The chain joins TRBV7-9 to TRBJ1-1, with no clear D. The germline gives CDR1 SEHNR, CDR2 FQNEAQ (reference sequence). The CDR3 has 14 residues. V gave up 3 bases and J gave up 4 bases, with 12 bases separating them. In DNA, the CDR3 is TGTGCCAGCAGCTTTTACTTACGAGGCACTGAAGCTTTCTTT. Translating gives CASSFYLRGTEAFF.

This clone has only a few counts. V usage is TRBV7-7 and J usage is TRBJ2-2; D call uncertain. V was shortened by 0 bases and J by 6 bases, with 5 bases between the two germline ends. CDR1 and CDR2 (germline): SSHAT, FNYEAQ (reference sequence). The CDR3 contains 13 residues. The CDR3 nucleotides read TGTGCCAGCAGCTTAGCGGGGTCCGGGGAGCTGTTTTTT. Translating gives CASSLAGSGELFF.

In this sample, this clone turned up a few times. The J gene is TRBJ2-2, the V gene TRBV7-2; D possibly corresponds to TRBD1 (5 bases). Germline V CDR1 and CDR2: SGHTA, FQGNSA. The CDR3 has 15 residues. V dropped 5 bases and J dropped 3 bases, with 13 bases sitting between them. The CDR3 DNA reads as TGTGCCAGCAGCCCCTGGACAAGCCACACCGGGGAGCTGTTTTTT. Translating gives CASSPWTSHTGELFF.

The V and J genes are TRBV6-4 and TRBJ2-2; D is perhaps TRBD1 or TRBD2 (5 bases each). This CDR3 has 14 amino acids. The V gene's germline CDR1 is MRHNA and CDR2 SNTAGT. Trimming stripped 4 bases from V and 6 bases from J, with 12 bases between. CDR3 sequence (DNA): TGTGCCAGCAGTGTTTGGGGGAGCGCCGGGGAGCTGTTTTTT. Translating gives CASSVWGSAGELFF.

The chain is built from TRBV7-2 and TRBJ2-3, with D unclear. The ends were cut back, 1 base at V and 0 bases at J, with 5 bases in the middle. This CDR3 has 14 amino acids. Germline V lookup: CDR1 SGHTA, CDR2 FQGNSA. The CDR3 DNA reads as TGTGCCAGCAGCTTAGAGGCCAGCACAGATACGCAGTATTTT. Translation: CASSLEASTDTQYF.

The rearrangement uses TRBV6-1 and TRBJ2-7, with D hard to call. The CDR3 runs to 13 residues. The V gene lost 2 bases and the J gene lost 3 bases, with 8 bases spanning the gap. The germline V gene encodes CDR1 MNHNS and CDR2 SASEGT. This CDR3 reads CASSERQDYEQYF. The CDR3 DNA follows: TGTGCCAGCAGTGAACGTCAAGACTACGAGCAGTACTTC.

V usage is TRBV6-1 and J usage is TRBJ2-2; the D is unclear. This CDR3 spans 13 amino acids. V dropped 9 bases and J dropped 1 base, with 9 bases sitting between them. Germline V gene sequence: CDR1 MNHNS, CDR2 SASEGT. The chain's CDR3 is CASEIENTGELFF. CDR3 DNA: TGTGCCAGTGAGATAGAGAACACCGGGGAGCTGTTTTTT.

V and J are TRBV6-5 and TRBJ2-5, with TRBD2 matching over 14 bases. Unmatched junction bases numbered 4, after V lost 5 bases and J lost 5 bases. The CDR3 length is 15 residues. CDR1 and CDR2 from the germline V gene are MNHEY and SVGAGI. Written as DNA, the CDR3 is TGTGCCAGCAGTACGGGACTAGCGGGAGTGGAGACCCAGTACTTC. This gives the protein CASSTGLAGVETQYF.

This clone was detected once. The chain has TRBV19 and TRBJ1-5, with 9 bases that match TRBD1. Germline CDR1 is LNHDA and CDR2 is SQIVND (reference sequence). V lost 4 bases, J lost 4 bases, and 5 bases stayed unmatched. CDR3 length: 15 amino acids. CDR3 DNA sequence: TGTGCCAGTAGTAGGGGACAGGGTATTAATCAGCCCCAGCATTTT. Its translation is CASSRGQGINQPQHF.

The J gene is TRBJ2-3, the V gene TRBV11-2; 7 bases match TRBD2. The ends lost 5 bases at V and 2 bases at J; junction bases unmatched: 4. The CDR3 is made up of 14 amino acids. Germline values: CDR1 SGHAT, CDR2 FQNNGV. The CDR3 is CASSPRGDTDTQYF. CDR3 nucleotides: TGTGCCAGCAGCCCTCGGGGGGACACAGATACGCAGTATTTT.

The rearrangement joins TRBV27 to TRBJ2-7; possibly TRBD1 for D (6 bases). Germline assignment: CDR1 MNHEY and CDR2 SMNVEV (reference sequence). Between the trimmed V and J ends, which lost 4 bases and 0 bases, there was a span of 19 bases. The CDR3 contains 17 residues. Here the CDR3 DNA reads TGTGCCAGCAGTTCTCCCCGAGGGGGTAGCCCCTCCTACGAGCAGTACTTC. Its translation is CASSSPRGGSPSYEQYF.

This chain uses TRBV28 with TRBJ2-7, with D perhaps matching TRBD2 (5 bases). This CDR3 comprises 16 residues. Trimming shortened V by 2 bases and J by 0 bases, and 14 bases separated the two germline ends. Germline V gene sequence: CDR1 MDHEN, CDR2 SYDVKM. Here the CDR3 reads CASSLRLAVSSYEQYF. The DNA for the CDR3 is TGTGCCAGCAGTTTACGCCTAGCCGTCAGCTCCTACGAGCAGTACTTC.

The gene calls are TRBV2 and TRBJ1-1, with D unresolved. The germline gives CDR1 SNHLY, CDR2 FYNNEI. CDR3 size: 13 residues. Trimming took 4 bases from V and 1 from J, leaving 7 bases between them. CDR3 nucleotides: TGTGCCAGCAGTGCGGGCACGAACACTGAAGCTTTCTTT. This sequence encodes CASSAGTNTEAFF.

Concerning this clone itself: The same CDR3 can be traced to other DNA sequences in this sample. The rearrangement links TRBV7-9 to TRBJ2-3, with 7 bases lining up with TRBD2. Germline values: CDR1 SEHNR, CDR2 FQNEAQ (reference sequence). The CDR3 contains 13 residues. V lost 4 bases, J lost 3 bases, and 1 base stayed unmatched. Here the CDR3 DNA reads TGTGCCAGCAGCTCTAGCGGTACAGATACGCAGTATTTT. This translates into CASSSSGTDTQYF.

This chain's CDR3 is CASSSSGGGPAPRTQYF. The DNA for the CDR3 is TGTGCCAGCAGTTCAAGCGGCGGTGGTCCGGCCCCGAGGACCCAGTACTTC. The gene calls are TRBV27 and TRBJ2-5, with D possibly being TRBD2 (5 bases). V lost 4 bases and J 7 bases, leaving 25 bases between the germline ends. This CDR3 is built from 17 residues. CDR1 is MNHEY and CDR2 is SMNVEV in the germline V gene (reference sequence).

This chain joins TRBV28 and TRBJ2-1, with a possible D match to TRBD2 (6 bases). V was shortened by 4 bases and J by 2 bases, with 12 bases between the two germline ends. The CDR3 has 15 amino acids. The germline CDR1 and CDR2 sequences are MDHEN and SYDVKM. CDR3: CASSSRGGPYNEQFF. The CDR3 DNA reads TGTGCCAGCAGTTCTAGGGGAGGCCCCTACAATGAGCAGTTCTTC.

The chain carries TRBV28 and TRBJ1-1, with 7 bases that match TRBD1. Losses at the gene ends were 4 bases for V and 1 base for J; bases not matched to a gene: 6. The CDR3 has 15 amino acids. From germline, CDR1 is MDHEN and CDR2 SYDVKM. This chain's CDR3 is CASSWGQRKNTEAFF. CDR3 sequence (DNA): TGTGCCAGCAGTTGGGGACAGAGAAAGAACACTGAAGCTTTCTTT.

This clone was observed a handful of times. The chain joins TRBV19 to TRBJ2-2; D gene uncertain. CDR1 and CDR2 from the germline V gene are LNHDA and SQIVND (reference sequence). CDR3 length: 14 amino acids. V gave up 3 bases and J gave up 2 bases, with 7 bases separating them. CDR3 bases: TGTGCCAGTAGTATGAGTAGAAACACCGGGGAGCTGTTTTTT. The encoded protein is CASSMSRNTGELFF.

The rearrangement uses TRBV30 and TRBJ2-7, with D perhaps given as TRBD1 or TRBD2 (5 bases each). The germline gives CDR1 GTSNPN, CDR2 SVGIG (reference sequence). The CDR3 runs to 14 residues. V lost 0 bases, J lost 7 bases, and 16 bases lay in between. CDR3: CAWSVGPGSREQYF. The CDR3 region has the DNA TGTGCCTGGAGTGTGGGACCCGGCTCTCGGGAGCAGTACTTC.

J is TRBJ1-2 and V is TRBV30; 8 positions agree with TRBD1. The germline CDR1 and CDR2 sequences are GTSNPN and SVGIG (reference sequence). The ends lost 2 bases at V and 1 base at J; junction bases unmatched: 6. This CDR3 has 15 residues. In DNA, the CDR3 is TGTGCCTGGAGTTCGACAGGGGTAGTTAACTATGGCTACACCTTC. It translates to CAWSSTGVVNYGYTF.

V and J are TRBV18 and TRBJ2-7, with D tentatively TRBD1 (6 bases). V was pared by 5 bases and J by 5 bases, with 16 bases between. Looked up from germline, CDR1 is KGHSH and CDR2 is LQKENI. This CDR3 is 14 amino acids long. The CDR3 DNA sequence: TGTGCCAGCTCAAAACTCTCAGGGGCCCACGAGCAGTACTTC. It translates to CASSKLSGAHEQYF.

The chain is built from TRBV18 and TRBJ1-4, with no clear D. Per germline, CDR1 KGHSH and CDR2 LQKENI. V shed 4 bases and J shed 0 bases, with 15 bases lying between them. The CDR3 extends over 17 amino acids. CDR3 DNA: TGTGCCAGCTCACACGAATACAGCCTTGCAACTAATGAAAAACTGTTTTTT. Translation: CASSHEYSLATNEKLFF.